The 14 T cell receptor beta chains below all came from one sample that was sequenced in a study of cytomegalovirus exposure and HLA in healthy donors. The PCR was carried out with 60 Vbeta primers and 13 Jbeta primers. The assay was immunoSEQ multiplex PCR, and TCRdb's table has in-frame clones only and misses some. The data contain about 160,000 clones, roughly 84% of them singletons. Sequencing was performed on PBMCs. The origin of the receptors is a male donor in good health and CMV-seronegative.

The chain is built from TRBV19 and TRBJ2-1; no reliable D call. Germline V lookup: CDR1 LNHDA, CDR2 SQIVND (reference sequence). V shed 8 bases and J shed 4 bases, with 15 bases lying between them. The CDR3 contains 14 residues. CDR3: CASVQEWYYNEQFF. The CDR3 coding sequence is TGTGCCAGTGTCCAGGAATGGTATTACAATGAGCAGTTCTTC.

In this sample, this clone turned up once. The gene calls are TRBV28 and TRBJ1-4, with D hard to call. Germline-derived CDR1 and CDR2 are MDHEN and SYDVKM. V was clipped by 4 bases and J by 8 bases, with 11 bases between them. The CDR3 extends over 13 amino acids. CDR3 sequence reads: CASSSGLVEKLFF. DNA of the CDR3: TGTGCCAGCAGTTCGGGTTTGGTCGAAAAACTGTTTTTT.

To note about this clone: At one end the junction does not follow the germline gene, possibly because of a read error. This chain connects TRBV7-9 to TRBJ2-3; possible D gene TRBD2, 5 bases. The CDR3 consists of 12 residues. Germline loops: CDR1 SEHNR, CDR2 FQNEAQ (reference sequence). In nucleotides, the CDR3 is TGTTCCAGCGGCCGACTTCTGGATACGCAGTATTTT. Amino acid sequence: CSSGRLLDTQYF.

This clone appeared a few times. The gene calls are TRBV2 and TRBJ2-2; D gene unclear. The CDR3 has 14 amino acids. Germline CDR1 reads SNHLY; CDR2 reads FYNNEI. V was cut by 3 bases and J by 5 bases, with 10 bases left in between. The CDR3 loop is CASSEVPRTGELFF. CDR3 nucleotides: TGTGCCAGCAGTGAGGTTCCCAGAACCGGGGAGCTGTTTTTT.

The chain recombines TRBV18 with TRBJ2-7, with 8 positions matching TRBD1. The CDR3 loop spans 15 amino acids. V lost 2 bases to trimming and J lost 4 bases; unmatched junction nucleotides: 7. Germline V lookup: CDR1 KGHSH, CDR2 LQKENI. The CDR3 loop is CASSPGPGGRYEQYF. CDR3 DNA: TGTGCCAGCTCACCAGGGCCAGGGGGCAGGTACGAGCAGTACTTC.

The chain joins TRBV5-1 to TRBJ1-1; D uncertain. CDR3 size: 14 residues. V shed 3 bases and J shed 2 bases, with 11 bases lying between them. Germline CDR1 is SGHRS and CDR2 is YFSETQ. Written as DNA, the CDR3 is TGCGCCAGCAGCTCCCGGGTCGGAAACACTGAAGCTTTCTTT. It translates to CASSSRVGNTEAFF.

The chain joins TRBV28 to TRBJ2-2, with 7 bases aligning to TRBD2. Trimming at V came to 8 bases and at J to 4 bases, leaving 7 bases not matched to a gene. CDR3 length: 14 amino acids. The germline V gene has CDR1 MDHEN and CDR2 SYDVKM. CDR3 residues: CASLQGGVTGELFF. Written as DNA, the CDR3 is TGTGCCAGCCTCCAGGGAGGGGTCACCGGGGAGCTGTTTTTT.

This clone was recorded a few times. V gene TRBV5-4 combines with J gene TRBJ2-5, with 8 nucleotides matching TRBD2. The CDR3 extends over 14 amino acids. The ends lost 10 bases at V and 3 bases at J; junction bases unmatched: 11. Looked up from germline, CDR1 is SGHNT and CDR2 is YYREEE (reference sequence). CDR3 in amino acids: CACQTSGGKETQYF. In DNA, the CDR3 is TGTGCCTGCCAAACTTCGGGGGGGAAAGAGACCCAGTACTTC.

V and J are TRBV5-4 and TRBJ1-4; 7 bases line up with TRBD1. Germline V gene sequence: CDR1 SGHNT, CDR2 YYREEE (reference sequence). V shed 4 bases and J 2 bases; nucleotides not matched to a gene: 5. The CDR3 loop spans 15 amino acids. The CDR3 bases are TGTGCCAGCAGCCAGGGACAGATCACTAATGAAAAACTGTTTTTT. It is translated as CASSQGQITNEKLFF.

The chain joins TRBV6-5 to TRBJ1-1, with unresolved D. The CDR3 spans 12 residues. Trimming removed 7 bases at V and 8 bases at J, with 14 bases between. In germline, CDR1 is MNHEY, CDR2 SVGAGI. CDR3 sequence: CASTYLGGEAFF. The CDR3, as DNA: TGTGCCAGCACCTATCTGGGCGGGGAAGCTTTCTTT.

The genes are TRBV7-8 and TRBJ2-3; 8 nucleotides align to TRBD2. Germline loops: CDR1 SGHVS, CDR2 FQNEAQ. This CDR3 comprises 15 residues. V shed 6 bases and J 0 bases; nucleotides not matched to a gene: 5. CDR3 protein: CASRDSSGSTDTQYF. The CDR3 DNA reads TGTGCCAGCAGGGATTCTAGCGGGAGCACAGATACGCAGTATTTT. The complete variable domain, with remaining parts taken from reference TRBV7-8 and TRBJ2-3, reads GAGVSQSPRYKVAKRGQDVALRCDPISGHVSLFWYQQALGQGPEFLTYFQNEAQLDKSGLPSDRFFAERPEGSVSTLKIQRTQQEDSAVYLCASRDSSGSTDTQYFGPGTRLTVL.

The chain recombines TRBV20-1 with TRBJ1-1; D remains ambiguous. The V and J ends lost 5 bases and 8 bases respectively, with 12 bases between them. The germline CDR1 and CDR2 sequences are DFQATT and SNEGSKA (reference sequence). The CDR3 length is 11 residues. The CDR3 is CSAPLLVEAFF. In nucleotides, the CDR3 is TGCAGTGCTCCCCTATTAGTAGAAGCTTTCTTT.

The chain combines TRBV28 with TRBJ2-1; 9 bases map to TRBD2. J was trimmed by 5 bases and V by 5 bases; bases with no gene match: 7. The CDR3 is made up of 15 amino acids. Germline values: CDR1 MDHEN, CDR2 SYDVKM. CDR3 in amino acids: CASSPWASGDNEQFF. As DNA, the CDR3 is TGTGCCAGCAGTCCCTGGGCTAGCGGGGACAATGAGCAGTTCTTC.

The chain employs TRBV5-1 and TRBJ2-7; D might be TRBD1 (6 bases). Trimming pared 0 bases from V and 0 bases from J, leaving 13 bases between. The length of the CDR3 is 16 residues. Germline CDR1 reads SGHRS; CDR2 reads YFSETQ. This chain's CDR3 is CASSLERTEYSYEQYF. Here the CDR3 DNA reads TGCGCCAGCAGCTTGGAAAGGACAGAGTACTCCTACGAGCAGTACTTC.